The text below deals with one TCR beta chain. The antigen remains undetermined. UMI-labeled 5' RACE TRB cDNA libraries were prepared from the cells. TCRdb reprocessed the 5' RACE reads, keeping one entry per CDR3 protein, no DNA. Recorded here are around 84,000 distinct CDR3 sequences; the top ten clones represent 0.75% to 0.95%. CDR1 MNHNY and CDR2 SVGAGI come from the germline V gene (reference sequence). The CDR3 has 15 amino acids. The source of the sample is a study of CXCR3-negative and CXCR3-positive naive CD8 T cells. Study-wide findings and caveats: Comparably high diversity was seen in both naive subsets, and much lower diversity in memory CD8+ cells. A higher hydrophobicity marked the TRB CDR3s of CXCR3-positive naive cells versus CXCR3-negative naive cells.

Sequenced material: naive CXCR3+ CD8+ T cells from blood. The subset: CD45RO-CCR7+CD27+CD95- naive CD8+ T cells expressing CXCR3 (TNR3+). The clonotype originates from a human donor in good health. Some clones in this sample may be carry-over from other donors' samples. The chain joins TRBV6-6 to TRBJ2-3; TCRdb selects TRBD2, and the lack of DNA leaves this call unchecked. The CDR3: CASSPSGSRADTQYF.